These T cell receptor beta chains were read from a single sample in a study of T cells in Graves' hyperthyroidism and ophthalmopathy. TCRdb recomputed calls from the multiplex PCR reads with MiXCR, one row per CDR3 protein. This repertoire shows roughly 500,000 distinct CDR3 sequences, 46% found once; its top ten account for about 43%. The source material was peripheral blood or thyroid tissue (not recorded which). The receptors shown here come from an adult woman with Graves' disease, either hyperthyroidism or ophthalmopathy (not recorded which). Each CDR3 is given with its conserved first and last residue. The D gene is left open where the match is weak. Clone size is not always given. Where it is, it says once, few, many or a class for expanded clones.

j_call: TRBJ2-7; clone_size: -; d_call: -; v_call: TRBV10-2; cdr3_aa: CASRAPGTSRFSYEQYF; cdr3_nt: TGCGCCAGCAGGGCACCTGGGACTTCTAGGTTCTCCTACGAGCAGTACTTC
j_call: TRBJ2-7; clone_size: -; d_call: TRBD2; v_call: TRBV19; cdr3_aa: CASSMGTSGSYEQYF; cdr3_nt: TGTGCCAGTAGTATGGGGACTAGCGGGAGCTACGAGCAGTACTTC
j_call: TRBJ1-2; clone_size: -; d_call: -; v_call: TRBV7-9; cdr3_aa: CASSLSLEIGYTF; cdr3_nt: TGTGCCAGCAGCTTAAGTCTGGAAATTGGCTACACCTTC
j_call: TRBJ2-6; clone_size: -; d_call: TRBD1; v_call: TRBV7-3; cdr3_aa: CASSFSTGGNGANVLTF; cdr3_nt: TGTGCCAGCAGCTTCTCGACAGGGGGCAATGGGGCCAACGTCCTGACTTTC
j_call: TRBJ1-6; clone_size: -; d_call: TRBD1; v_call: TRBV30; cdr3_aa: CAWSSGQGGSPLHF; cdr3_nt: TGTGCCTGGAGCTCAGGACAGGGCGGATCACCCCTCCACTTT
j_call: TRBJ1-4; clone_size: few; d_call: -; v_call: TRBV28; cdr3_aa: CASTPRLGYEKLFF; cdr3_nt: TGTGCCAGCACGCCTCGGCTGGGTTATGAAAAACTGTTTTTT
j_call: TRBJ2-7; clone_size: -; d_call: -; v_call: TRBV29-1; cdr3_aa: CSVEGAPSYEQYF; cdr3_nt: TGCAGCGTTGAAGGGGCGCCATCCTACGAGCAGTACTTC
j_call: TRBJ1-1; clone_size: -; d_call: -; v_call: TRBV7-8; cdr3_aa: CASSLGDYAEAFF; cdr3_nt: TGTGCCAGCAGCTTAGGCGATTACGCTGAAGCTTTCTTT
j_call: TRBJ2-5; clone_size: few; d_call: -; v_call: TRBV24-1; cdr3_aa: CATSDLAPEEKEAQYF; cdr3_nt: TGTGCCACCAGTGACTTGGCCCCTGAGGAGAAAGAGGCCCAGTACTTC
j_call: TRBJ2-5; clone_size: many; d_call: TRBD2; v_call: TRBV20-1; cdr3_aa: CSATGGLAGVPRETQYF; cdr3_nt: TGCAGTGCCACAGGGGGACTAGCGGGAGTTCCCCGAGAGACCCAGTACTTC
j_call: TRBJ1-1; clone_size: -; d_call: -; v_call: TRBV12-3/TRBV12-4; cdr3_aa: CASSHGTLNTEAFF; cdr3_nt: TGTGCCAGCAGTCACGGGACATTAAACACTGAAGCTTTCTTT
j_call: TRBJ2-7; clone_size: -; d_call: -; v_call: TRBV29-1; cdr3_aa: CSVVAIYEQYF; cdr3_nt: TGCAGCGTTGTAGCTATCTACGAGCAGTACTTC
j_call: TRBJ1-1; clone_size: many; d_call: -; v_call: TRBV12-3/TRBV12-4; cdr3_aa: CASSLMGDNTEAFF; cdr3_nt: TGTGCCAGCAGTTTAATGGGGGACAACACTGAAGCTTTCTTT
j_call: TRBJ2-5; clone_size: -; d_call: TRBD1; v_call: TRBV29-1; cdr3_aa: CSATRTGGEETQYF; cdr3_nt: TGCAGCGCAACCAGGACAGGGGGCGAAGAGACCCAGTACTTC
j_call: TRBJ2-5; clone_size: many; d_call: -; v_call: TRBV19; cdr3_aa: CASSMRGSQETQYF; cdr3_nt: TGTGCCAGTAGTATGCGGGGCAGCCAAGAGACCCAGTACTTC
j_call: TRBJ1-1; clone_size: -; d_call: -; v_call: TRBV20-1; cdr3_aa: CSALRLTEAFF; cdr3_nt: TGCAGTGCTCTCCGTCTCACTGAAGCTTTCTTT
j_call: TRBJ1-2; clone_size: once; d_call: TRBD1; v_call: TRBV7-9; cdr3_aa: CASSHRDSNNYGYTF; cdr3_nt: TGTGCCAGCAGCCACCGGGACAGCAACAACTATGGCTACACCTTC
j_call: TRBJ1-2; clone_size: -; d_call: -; v_call: TRBV7-6; cdr3_aa: CASSSYLNYGYTF; cdr3_nt: TGTGCCAGCAGCTCCTACCTTAACTATGGCTACACCTTC
j_call: TRBJ1-6; clone_size: -; d_call: -; v_call: TRBV20-1; cdr3_aa: CSARDRTSYNSPLHF; cdr3_nt: TGCAGTGCTAGAGACCGGACTTCCTATAATTCACCCCTCCACTTT
j_call: TRBJ1-3; clone_size: -; d_call: -; v_call: TRBV28; cdr3_aa: CASSLFMMRNTIYF; cdr3_nt: TGTGCCAGCAGTTTATTCATGATGCGAAACACCATATATTTT
j_call: TRBJ1-1; clone_size: once; d_call: -; v_call: TRBV24-1; cdr3_aa: CATSAQLNTEAFF; cdr3_nt: TGTGCCACCAGTGCTCAGCTGAACACTGAAGCTTTCTTT
j_call: TRBJ1-4; clone_size: -; d_call: -; v_call: TRBV11-2; cdr3_aa: CASSLDQRGKLFF; cdr3_nt: TGTGCCAGCAGCTTAGACCAGAGGGGGAAACTGTTTTTT
j_call: TRBJ1-2; clone_size: few; d_call: -; v_call: TRBV15; cdr3_aa: CATSREKGYTF; cdr3_nt: TGTGCCACCAGCAGAGAGAAAGGCTACACCTTC
j_call: TRBJ1-1; clone_size: -; d_call: -; v_call: TRBV28; cdr3_aa: CASSLWDTGLFF; cdr3_nt: TGTGCCAGCAGTTTGTGGGACACCGGGCTTTTCTTT
j_call: TRBJ1-4; clone_size: -; d_call: -; v_call: TRBV29-1; cdr3_aa: CSGLRGAGKNCFF; cdr3_nt: -
j_call: TRBJ2-7; clone_size: -; d_call: -; v_call: TRBV10-3; cdr3_aa: CAISGLQGVGEQYF; cdr3_nt: TGTGCCATCAGTGGATTACAGGGTGTTGGGGAGCAGTACTTC
j_call: TRBJ2-5; clone_size: -; d_call: -; v_call: TRBV20-1; cdr3_aa: CSARDFTSTDTQYF; cdr3_nt: TGCAGTGCTCGGGACTTCACTAGCACAGATACGCAGTACTTC
j_call: TRBJ1-4; clone_size: once; d_call: -; v_call: TRBV20-1; cdr3_aa: CSASLRGGLRGLFF; cdr3_nt: TGCAGTGCTTCCCTTCGCGGGGGTCTTCGGGGGCTGTTTTTT
j_call: TRBJ2-7; clone_size: -; d_call: TRBD2; v_call: TRBV7-2; cdr3_aa: CASSRTSGIYEQYF; cdr3_nt: TGTGCCAGCAGCCGGACTAGCGGAATTTACGAGCAGTACTTC
j_call: TRBJ2-7; clone_size: -; d_call: TRBD2; v_call: TRBV10-3; cdr3_aa: CAISGGLAGTTYEQYF; cdr3_nt: TGTGCCATCAGTGGGGGACTAGCGGGAACCACCTACGAGCAGTACTTC
j_call: TRBJ1-6; clone_size: -; d_call: TRBD1; v_call: TRBV24-1; cdr3_aa: CATSSGTGTNSPLHF; cdr3_nt: TGTGCCACCAGTTCCGGGACAGGGACTAATTCACCCCTCCACTTT
j_call: TRBJ1-1; clone_size: once; d_call: -; v_call: TRBV5-1; cdr3_aa: CASSLSTEGTEAFF; cdr3_nt: TGCGCCAGCAGCTTGTCTACAGAGGGCACTGAAGCTTTCTTT
j_call: TRBJ1-5; clone_size: -; d_call: -; v_call: TRBV7-6; cdr3_aa: CASSSLAGTAYEHF; cdr3_nt: TGTGCCAGCAGCTCTTTAGCGGGAACTGCCTACGAGCATTTT
j_call: TRBJ1-3; clone_size: once; d_call: -; v_call: TRBV29-1; cdr3_aa: CSLGTSSGNTIYF; cdr3_nt: TGCAGCTTAGGGACAAGCTCTGGAAACACCATATATTTT
j_call: TRBJ2-5; clone_size: -; d_call: -; v_call: TRBV15; cdr3_aa: CATSRGEGSVETQYF; cdr3_nt: TGTGCCACCAGCAGGGGCGAGGGCTCTGTCGAGACCCAGTACTTC
j_call: TRBJ2-2; clone_size: -; d_call: -; v_call: TRBV15; cdr3_aa: CATSRWPGELFF; cdr3_nt: TGTGCCACCAGCAGATGGCCCGGGGAGCTGTTTTTT
j_call: TRBJ1-5; clone_size: -; d_call: -; v_call: TRBV2; cdr3_aa: CASRQGNRFRPQHF; cdr3_nt: TGTGCCAGCCGCCAAGGAAACCGTTTTCGGCCCCAGCATTTT
j_call: TRBJ2-5; clone_size: -; d_call: TRBD2; v_call: TRBV10-3; cdr3_aa: CAISNGLAGDVKETQYF; cdr3_nt: TGTGCCATCAGCAATGGACTAGCGGGGGACGTGAAAGAGACCCAGTACTTC
j_call: TRBJ2-5; clone_size: few; d_call: -; v_call: TRBV9; cdr3_aa: CASSVGLMLGGTQYF; cdr3_nt: TGTGCCAGCAGCGTGGGACTTATGCTTGGGGGGACCCAGTACTTC
j_call: TRBJ2-2; clone_size: many; d_call: -; v_call: TRBV20-1; cdr3_aa: CSATTVDTGELFF; cdr3_nt: TGCAGTGCTACGACAGTGGACACCGGGGAGCTGTTTTTT
j_call: TRBJ2-2; clone_size: many; d_call: TRBD2; v_call: TRBV7-2; cdr3_aa: CASSPGLVGAGELFF; cdr3_nt: TGTGCCAGCAGCCCGGGACTAGTGGGCGCCGGGGAGCTGTTTTTT